This T cell receptor beta chain was observed in a study of T-cell memory formation after mild COVID-19. 5'RACE, which relied on constant-segment primers, yielded TCR alpha and TCR beta cDNA libraries carrying sample barcodes and UMIs. TCRdb processed the 5' RACE reads anew with MiXCR; each CDR3 protein has one entry. There are approximately 40,000 distinct CDR3 sequences in the sample; about 10% occur only once, and approximately 29% lies in the top ten. This clonotype was recorded at least ten times. No antigen is known for it. Points from the study as a whole: There was a balanced CD4/CD8 profile in clones contracting day 15 to 85, and later expanders leaned CD4+. Researchers found some responding clones in pre-infection memory, a sign that cross-reactive memory joined.

Specimen: PBMCs or a T cell subset sorted from them (not recorded which). This sequence was found in a young man who had mild COVID-19 (a few samples of this study predate the infection). Cell type and time point are not known.

The CDR3 DNA sequence: TGCAGCGTTGAATCGGGGACAGGGTCGAGGGGCTACACCTTC. Its protein product is CSVESGTGSRGYTF. V is TRBV29-1 and J is TRBJ1-2, with TRBD1 matching 9 bases. Germline lookup yields CDR1 SQVTM and CDR2 ANQGSEA. The CDR3 contains 14 residues. With 2 bases clipped from V and 8 bases from J, the junction kept 9 bases outside the gene matches.